A single sample is the source of the 27 T cell receptor beta chains below, sequenced in a study of cytomegalovirus exposure and HLA in healthy donors. The PCR made use of 60 Vbeta and 13 Jbeta primers. Here immunoSEQ multiplex PCR was the method, and the copy in TCRdb shows in-frame clones only, minus some. The repertoire includes about 130,000 clones, more than 80% of them detected once, and 5.5% to 7% sits in the top ten. The sequencing sample was made of PBMCs. These receptors came from a woman aged 40 to 50 in good health and CMV-seropositive.

This clone came up once. V gene TRBV2 combines with J gene TRBJ1-5, with D maybe TRBD1 (5 bases). This CDR3 has 15 amino acids. Germline assignment: CDR1 SNHLY and CDR2 FYNNEI. V lost 4 bases, J lost 2 bases, and 12 bases lay in between. CDR3 nucleotide sequence: TGTGCCAGCAGTGCATGGGGAGGGGGCAATCAGCCCCAGCATTTT. Its translation is CASSAWGGGNQPQHF. The full variable domain, with the rest looked up from reference TRBV2 and TRBJ1-5, is EPEVTQTPSHQVTQMGQEVILRCVPISNHLYFYWYRQILGQKVEFLVSFYNNEISEKSEIFDDQFSVERPDGSNFTLKIRSTKLEDSAMYFCASSAWGGGNQPQHFGDGTRLSIL.

There are a few counts of this clone. The chain employs TRBV9 and TRBJ1-5; D perhaps matches TRBD1 (5 bases). Germline loops: CDR1 SGDLS, CDR2 YYNGEE. The CDR3 sequence is 15 residues long. V shed 0 bases and J shed 4 bases, with 11 bases lying between them. CDR3 protein: CASSVGGRGNQPQHF. For the CDR3, the DNA is TGTGCCAGCAGCGTAGGTGGGCGGGGGAATCAGCCCCAGCATTTT.

J is TRBJ2-2 and V is TRBV18, with TRBD2 as a possible D gene (6 bases). The CDR3 is 16 amino acids. CDR1 and CDR2 from the germline V gene are KGHSH and LQKENI. V was clipped by 0 bases and J by 0 bases, with 8 bases between them. CDR3 nucleotide sequence: TGTGCCAGCTCACCACCGGGACTGCCGAACACCGGGGAGCTGTTTTTT. Translation gives CASSPPGLPNTGELFF.

This CDR3 is CASSLSGRGGETQYF. The CDR3, as DNA: TGTGCCAGCAGCCTAAGCGGGAGAGGAGGAGAGACCCAGTACTTC. The J gene is TRBJ2-5, the V gene TRBV7-2; 8 bases line up with TRBD2. Trimming at V came to 5 bases and at J to 4 bases, leaving 9 bases not matched to a gene. The length of the CDR3 is 15 residues. Germline values: CDR1 SGHTA, CDR2 FQGNSA. Using reference TRBV7-2 and TRBJ2-5 for the parts outside the CDR3, the full variable domain is GAGVSQSPSNKVTEKGKDVELRCDPISGHTALYWYRQSLGQGLEFLIYFQGNSAPDKSGLPSDRFSAERTGGSVSTLTIQRTQQEDSAVYLCASSLSGRGGETQYFGPGTRLLVL.

This clone appeared a single time. The chain couples TRBV4-1 to TRBJ2-5; 10 nucleotides match TRBD1. The CDR3 sequence is 16 residues long. The V gene's germline CDR1 is MGHRA and CDR2 YSYEKL. J lost 10 bases, V lost 2 bases, and 13 bases had no gene match. The CDR3 is CASSQLQSRDRGCQYF. The CDR3 bases are TGCGCCAGCAGCCAATTACAATCCCGGGACAGGGGATGCCAGTACTTC.

In DNA, the CDR3 is TGTGCCAGCTCACCCCAGACGCGGACAGGGGGGGGCTATGGCTACACCTTC. Protein product: CASSPQTRTGGGYGYTF. This sequence joins TRBV18 and TRBJ1-2, with 10 nucleotides matching TRBD1. The CDR3 consists of 17 residues. J was trimmed by 4 bases and V by 3 bases; bases with no gene match: 11. Germline CDR1 and CDR2: KGHSH and LQKENI.

On this clone: A read error may account for a junction end that differs from germline. The V call is TRBV5-1, the J call TRBJ2-3, with TRBD2 matching over 8 bases. Per germline, CDR1 SGHRS and CDR2 YFSETQ. The CDR3 is 15 amino acids. The CDR3 is CASRPAGVETDTQYF. Written as DNA, the CDR3 is TGCGCCAGCAGGCCAGCGGGAGTGGAAACAGATACGCAATATTTT.

The CDR3: CASSGGTGGRETQYF. For the CDR3, the DNA is TGTGCCAGCAGTGGGGGGACAGGGGGCAGGGAGACCCAGTACTTC. The V gene is TRBV2, the J gene TRBJ2-5, with TRBD1 identical over 12 bases. Per the germline V gene, CDR1 is SNHLY and CDR2 is FYNNEI. The CDR3 is 15 amino acids. Trimming removed 4 bases from V and 5 bases from J; junction bases left unmatched: 5.

The genes are TRBV9 and TRBJ1-1, with D perhaps TRBD1 (5 bases). The germline CDR1 and CDR2 sequences are SGDLS and YYNGEE. V lost 0 bases and J lost 4, with 7 bases in between. CDR3 length: 13 residues. The CDR3 protein is CASSVATGTEAFF. The CDR3 nucleotides read TGTGCCAGCAGCGTAGCAACAGGCACTGAAGCTTTCTTT.

The chain links TRBV7-8 to TRBJ1-5; 8 bases align to TRBD1. Germline V gene lookup returns CDR1 SGHVS and CDR2 FQNEAQ. V dropped 0 bases and J dropped 6; count of bases not matched to a gene: 4. This CDR3 spans 15 amino acids. CDR3 protein: CASSLAAGGGQPQHF. Written as DNA, the CDR3 is TGTGCCAGCAGCTTAGCTGCAGGGGGCGGTCAGCCCCAGCATTTT.

This chain connects TRBV6-5 to TRBJ1-6; 8 bases map to TRBD1. Germline CDR1 reads MNHEY; CDR2 reads SVGAGI. This CDR3 has 16 residues. After removal of 4 bases from V and 6 bases from J, the junction contained 8 bases not matched to a gene. CDR3 in amino acids: CASSFTDRVPNSPLHF. The CDR3 region has the DNA TGTGCCAGCAGTTTCACGGACAGGGTCCCTAATTCACCCCTCCACTTT.

This rearrangement joins TRBV28 to TRBJ1-1; 9 nucleotides align to TRBD1. Germline loops: CDR1 MDHEN, CDR2 SYDVKM. V lost 4 bases, J lost 5 bases, and 5 bases stayed unmatched. The length of the CDR3 is 14 residues. CDR3 bases: TGTGCCAGCAGTTCCGGACAGGGGCGGACTGAAGCTTTCTTT. This translates into CASSSGQGRTEAFF.

The sample holds one count of this clone. The V call is TRBV18, the J call TRBJ2-5; a possible D gene is TRBD1 (6 bases). V was shortened by 5 bases and J by 2 bases, with 15 bases between the two germline ends. CDR3 length: 15 residues. The germline V gene has CDR1 KGHSH and CDR2 LQKENI. The CDR3 DNA is TGTGCCAGCTCAATGAAACAGGGAAAACAAGAGACCCAGTACTTC. Its translation: CASSMKQGKQETQYF.

This sequence joins TRBV6-1 and TRBJ2-3; 12 nucleotides match TRBD2. V was pared by 6 bases and J by 2 bases, with 6 bases of the junction left unmatched. The CDR3 extends over 16 amino acids. Looked up from germline, CDR1 is MNHNS and CDR2 is SASEGT. The CDR3 region has the DNA TGTGCCAGCAGCGAACTAGCGGGGGGCGACACAGATACGCAGTATTTT. Its translation is CASSELAGGDTDTQYF.

Of note for this clone: Relative to the germline gene, one junction end is altered; a read error may explain this. V is TRBV2 and J is TRBJ2-7; a weak D match, TRBD2 (5 bases). Germline CDR1 and CDR2: SNHLY and FYNNEI. This CDR3 is built from 13 residues. CDR3 region: CASTEATGTLRLF. The CDR3 DNA follows: TGTGCCAGCACCGAAGCGACGGGAACTCTGAGGCTCTTC.

The CDR3 loop is CASSVYGTGPSSGNTIYF. The CDR3 DNA follows: TGTGCCAGTAGTGTATACGGGACAGGGCCGAGCTCTGGAAACACCATATATTTT. This chain uses TRBV19 with TRBJ1-3, with 9 bases lining up with TRBD1. V trimming: 5 bases; J trimming: 0 bases; junction bases outside the gene matches: 11. CDR1 and CDR2 from the germline V gene are LNHDA and SQIVND (reference sequence). The CDR3 has 18 amino acids.

This clone was counted once. The rearrangement uses TRBV15 and TRBJ2-2; D is ambiguous. The CDR3 runs to 13 residues. Trimming cost V 3 bases and J 4 bases, with 6 bases left between them. The germline gives CDR1 LNHNV, CDR2 YYDKDF (reference sequence). CDR3 in amino acids: CATSSLGTGELFF. CDR3 in DNA: TGTGCCACCAGCAGCCTCGGCACCGGGGAGCTGTTTTTT.

By share, this clone counts as medium-sized. DNA for the CDR3: TGTGCCAGCAGCGACCTAGCGGGAGGGGCGACAGATACGCAGTATTTT. It encodes CASSDLAGGATDTQYF. The chain couples TRBV9 to TRBJ2-3; 12 bases align to TRBD2. Germline trimming cut 3 bases from V and 3 bases from J; bases unmatched to any gene: 5. The CDR3 extends over 16 amino acids. Germline V gene data show CDR1 as SGDLS and CDR2 as YYNGEE.

This clone has a handful of counts. The genes are TRBV28 and TRBJ2-7, with 7 bases identical to TRBD1. Germline V gives CDR1 MDHEN, CDR2 SYDVKM. V dropped 4 bases and J dropped 2; count of bases not matched to a gene: 11. This CDR3 region has 16 residues. The chain's CDR3 is CASSSGPRDSTYEQYF. The CDR3 nucleotides read TGTGCCAGCAGTTCCGGGCCCCGGGACAGCACCTACGAGCAGTACTTC.

The chain recombines TRBV11-3 with TRBJ2-1, with 9 nucleotides matching TRBD2. The V gene's germline CDR1 is SGHNT and CDR2 YENEEA. V lost 3 bases to trimming and J lost 7 bases; unmatched junction nucleotides: 7. The length of the CDR3 is 15 residues. CDR3 loop: CASSLLAGSWNEQFF. Here the CDR3 DNA reads TGTGCCAGCAGCTTGCTAGCGGGAAGTTGGAATGAGCAGTTCTTC.

This clone was picked up one time. The chain joins TRBV9 to TRBJ2-3; D is perhaps TRBD2 (5 bases). V lost 0 bases and J lost 2, with 13 bases in between. Germline CDR1 and CDR2: SGDLS and YYNGEE. The CDR3 has 16 amino acids. The CDR3 here is CASSVGKGAPTDTQYF. The CDR3 DNA sequence: TGTGCCAGCAGCGTAGGAAAGGGAGCCCCCACAGATACGCAGTATTTT. The complete variable domain, with remaining parts taken from reference TRBV9 and TRBJ2-3, reads DSGVTQTPKHLITATGQRVTLRCSPRSGDLSVYWYQQSLDQGLQFLIQYYNGEERAKGNILERFSAQQFPDLHSELNLSSLELGDSALYFCASSVGKGAPTDTQYFGPGTRLTVL.

V gene TRBV21-1 combines with J gene TRBJ1-3; TRBD1 was called by the table and not checked on the DNA. TRBV21-1 is given as a pseudogene. CDR3 size: 14 residues. The CDR3 DNA reads TGTGCCAGCAGAGAGGGGGCGGCTGGAAACACCATATATTTT. Translated, it gives CASREGAAGNTIYF.

The V and J genes are TRBV28 and TRBJ1-1; 9 bases agree with TRBD1. This CDR3 comprises 16 residues. Germline-derived CDR1 and CDR2 are MDHEN and SYDVKM. J was trimmed by 4 bases and V by 5 bases; bases with no gene match: 11. This chain's CDR3 is CASSPPGTGIGTEAFF. In nucleotides, the CDR3 is TGTGCCAGCAGTCCCCCCGGGACAGGGATTGGCACTGAAGCTTTCTTT. Filled out from reference TRBV28 and TRBJ1-1, the complete variable domain reads DVKVTQSSRYLVKRTGEKVFLECVQDMDHENMFWYRQDPGLGLRLIYFSYDVKMKEKGDIPEGYSVSREKKERFSLILESASTNQTSMYLCASSPPGTGIGTEAFFGQGTRLTVV.

This chain connects TRBV4-1 to TRBJ2-7, with D tentatively TRBD1 (6 bases). Germline lookup yields CDR1 MGHRA and CDR2 YSYEKL. The length of the CDR3 is 15 residues. The V end lost 1 base, the J end lost 3 bases, and 13 bases lay between the germline ends. The CDR3 DNA reads as TGCGCCAGCAGCCAAGTCCAGGGGTCGTTCTACGAGCAGTACTTC. Translated, it gives CASSQVQGSFYEQYF.

To note about this clone: The junction shows a germline mismatch at one end, possibly a read error. This rearrangement joins TRBV7-7 to TRBJ2-2, with TRBD2 matching over 9 bases. This CDR3 region has 14 residues. Germline CDR1 reads SSHAT; CDR2 reads FNYEAQ (reference sequence). CDR3 sequence: CASSLAGDTEELFF. For the CDR3, the DNA is TGTGCTAGCAGCTTAGCGGGGGACACCGAGGAGCTGTTTTTT. The full variable domain, its missing parts supplied by reference TRBV7-7 and TRBJ2-2, is GAGVSQSPRYKVTKRGQDVTLRCDPISSHATLYWYQQALGQGPEFLTYFNYEAQPDKSGLPSDRFSAERPEGSISTLTIQRTEQRDSAMYRCASSLAGDTEELFFGEGSRLTVL.

The sample holds a few counts of this clone. The chain carries TRBV13 and TRBJ2-5; no clear D gene. Germline CDR1 is PRHDT and CDR2 is FYEKMQ (reference sequence). The CDR3 runs 13 residues. V lost 2 bases and J lost 0, with 4 bases in between. CDR3 in amino acids: CASSLPNQETQYF. The CDR3 region has the DNA TGTGCCAGCAGCTTACCCAACCAAGAGACCCAGTACTTC.

The chain combines TRBV25-1 with TRBJ2-7, with TRBD2 as a possible D gene (6 bases). The CDR3 consists of 15 residues. V lost 4 bases to trimming and J lost 5 bases, with 18 bases between them. Germline V gives CDR1 MGHDK, CDR2 SYGVNS. The CDR3 DNA reads TGTGCCAGCAGTGCCCACACTAGCCCACCCAACGAGCAGTACTTC. Protein product: CASSAHTSPPNEQYF.